The 20 T cell receptor beta chains below come from one sample, sequenced in a study of T cells in Graves' hyperthyroidism and ophthalmopathy. TCR beta CDR3 regions were amplified from RNA. In the first-round RT-PCR of the TCR CDR3, the HTBI primer set was used. TCRdb reanalysed the multiplex PCR reads using MiXCR and keeps one entry per CDR3 protein. Of 300,000 to 400,000 distinct CDR3 sequences in the sample, around a fifth were seen once. The sequenced sample consisted of blood. These receptor sequences come from a woman in her 50s with Graves' hyperthyroidism.

This clonotype was counted at least ten times. The chain is built from TRBV6-1 and TRBJ1-6, with 7 bases that match TRBD1. The CDR3 is made up of 15 amino acids. Germline CDR1 and CDR2: MNHNS and SASEGT. V dropped 6 bases and J dropped 9; count of bases not matched to a gene: 11. CDR3 in amino acids: CASRTEQGVGSPLHF. In DNA, the CDR3 is TGTGCCAGCAGGACGGAGCAGGGGGTTGGTTCACCCCTCCACTTT.

This clonotype was seen many times. V is TRBV6-1 and J is TRBJ2-2; 10 bases fit TRBD2. Per germline, CDR1 MNHNS and CDR2 SASEGT. V trimming: 7 bases; J trimming: 5 bases; junction bases outside the gene matches: 10. The CDR3 runs to 16 residues. The CDR3 DNA is TGTGCCAGCAAAGCCAGCGGGAGGGCGGGGACCGGGGAGCTGTTTTTT. Translating gives CASKASGRAGTGELFF.

This clonotype was seen repeatedly, ten times or more. This rearrangement joins TRBV7-2 to TRBJ2-5, with 7 bases lining up with TRBD1. Germline V CDR1 and CDR2: SGHTA, FQGNSA. The length of the CDR3 is 14 residues. Unmatched junction bases numbered 5, after V lost 2 bases and J lost 5 bases. The CDR3 sequence is CASSLRQGGETQYF. CDR3 DNA sequence: TGTGCCAGCAGCTTAAGACAGGGCGGGGAGACCCAGTACTTC.

The chain combines TRBV18 with TRBJ1-6; D is perhaps TRBD1 (5 bases). Germline V gives CDR1 KGHSH, CDR2 LQKENI. V was trimmed by 3 bases and J by 0 bases, leaving 12 bases between them. There are 17 residues in the CDR3. The DNA for the CDR3 is TGTGCCAGCTCACCGACAACAGGTTTCTCCTATAATTCACCCCTCCACTTT. It codes for CASSPTTGFSYNSPLHF.

This clonotype was seen more than once but under ten times. This CDR3 is CASSQDQGRSRMRGYTF. The CDR3 region has the DNA TGCGCCAGCAGCCAAGATCAGGGCAGGAGCCGGATGCGAGGCTACACCTTC. This sequence joins TRBV4-3 and TRBJ1-2; a possible D gene is TRBD1 (5 bases). CDR1 is LGHNA and CDR2 is YSLEER in the germline V gene. The CDR3 loop spans 17 amino acids. The V end lost 0 bases, the J end lost 8 bases, and 22 bases lay between the germline ends.

The table lists this clonotype with a few counts. This chain joins TRBV7-9 and TRBJ1-5; 7 bases agree with TRBD1. CDR3 length: 14 amino acids. V dropped 5 bases and J dropped 6; count of bases not matched to a gene: 7. Germline CDR1 is SEHNR and CDR2 is FQNEAQ (reference sequence). CDR3 bases: TGTGCCAGCAGCGAGGGGGCAGGCGGTCAGCCCCAGCATTTT. Its translation: CASSEGAGGQPQHF. Full variable domain (remainder filled in from reference TRBV7-9 and TRBJ1-5): DTGVSQNPRHKITKRGQNVTFRCDPISEHNRLYWYRQTLGQGPEFLTYFQNEAQLEKSRLLSDRFSAERPKGSFSTLEIQRTEQGDSAMYLCASSEGAGGQPQHFGDGTRLSIL.

The chain links TRBV12-3 or TRBV12-4 to TRBJ2-3; D remains unclear. CDR3 length: 16 residues. V was shortened by 7 bases and J by 3 bases, with 20 bases between the two germline ends. The CDR3 nucleotides are TGTGCCAGCACCGCCTCGCAAGGCATTGAGACAGATACGCAGTATTTT. This gives the protein CASTASQGIETDTQYF.

This clonotype has ten or more counts. The CDR3 here is CSARARGGIAEAFF. In nucleotides, the CDR3 is TGCAGTGCTAGAGCTAGGGGGGGGATCGCTGAAGCTTTCTTT. The chain links TRBV20-1 to TRBJ1-1; a possible D gene is TRBD1 (6 bases). The length of the CDR3 is 14 residues. V was clipped by 1 base and J by 6 bases, with 15 bases between them. In germline, CDR1 is DFQATT, CDR2 SNEGSKA (reference sequence).

Many counts were recorded for this clonotype. The chain carries TRBV18 and TRBJ2-7; TRBD2 agrees at 15 bases. The V gene's germline CDR1 is KGHSH and CDR2 LQKENI. The CDR3 consists of 16 residues. Germline trimming cut 6 bases from V and 2 bases from J; bases unmatched to any gene: 5. The CDR3 DNA reads TGTGCCAGCTCCCGGACTAGCGGGAGGGCCGCCTACGAGCAGTACTTC. This encodes CASSRTSGRAAYEQYF.

This clonotype was found many times. The chain combines TRBV5-1 with TRBJ1-1; tentatively, D is TRBD1 (6 bases). The CDR3 has 15 amino acids. Deletions cut 0 bases from V and 2 bases from J, with 11 bases between. Germline loops: CDR1 SGHRS, CDR2 YFSETQ. CDR3 amino acids: CASSLAGTPNTEAFF. The CDR3 coding sequence is TGCGCCAGCAGCTTGGCCGGGACACCTAACACTGAAGCTTTCTTT.

This clonotype showed up many times. V and J are TRBV12-5 and TRBJ1-1; a possible D gene is TRBD1 (6 bases). Germline CDR1 LGHNT, CDR2 FRNRAP. The CDR3 has 17 amino acids. V gave up 0 bases and J gave up 4 bases, with 18 bases separating them. CDR3 region: CASGLVLRREQGTEAFF. CDR3 in DNA: TGTGCTAGTGGTTTGGTACTGCGGAGGGAACAGGGCACTGAAGCTTTCTTT. Using reference TRBV12-5 and TRBJ1-1 for the parts outside the CDR3, the full variable domain is DARVTQTPRHKVTEMGQEVTMRCQPILGHNTVFWYRQTMMQGLELLAYFRNRAPLDDSGMPKDRFSAEMPDATLATLKIQPSEPRDSAVYFCASGLVLRREQGTEAFFGQGTRLTVV.

At least ten counts were recorded for this clonotype. The chain links TRBV13 to TRBJ2-7, with 8 bases aligning to TRBD1. This CDR3 has 12 residues. V shed 4 bases and J 6 bases; nucleotides not matched to a gene: 2. The germline V gene encodes CDR1 PRHDT and CDR2 FYEKMQ (reference sequence). CDR3 region: CASSWTGSEQYF. DNA for the CDR3: TGTGCCAGCAGCTGGACAGGGTCCGAGCAGTACTTC.

This clonotype was counted at least ten times. The rearrangement joins TRBV11-2 to TRBJ1-1, with TRBD1 matching over 11 bases. The germline gives CDR1 SGHAT, CDR2 FQNNGV. CDR3 length: 15 amino acids. V lost 4 bases, J lost 7 bases, and 8 bases stayed unmatched. CDR3 nucleotide sequence: TGTGCCAGCAGCTCCCGCGGACAGGGGGCTAATGAAGCTTTCTTT. Translation gives CASSSRGQGANEAFF. The full variable domain, rest sourced from reference TRBV11-2 and TRBJ1-1, is EAGVAQSPRYKIIEKRQSVAFWCNPISGHATLYWYQQILGQGPKLLIQFQNNGVVDDSQLPKDRFSAERLKGVDSTLKIQPAKLEDSAVYLCASSSRGQGANEAFFGQGTRLTVV.

This clonotype was recorded many times. This chain joins TRBV24-1 and TRBJ2-2; weak D call: TRBD1 (6 bases). Trimming took 2 bases from V and 5 from J, leaving 17 bases between them. The germline gives CDR1 KGHDR, CDR2 SFDVKD. The CDR3 runs 17 residues. This CDR3 reads CATSDYLAGVETGELFF. Written as DNA, the CDR3 is TGTGCCACCAGTGATTACCTCGCAGGGGTGGAAACCGGGGAGCTGTTTTTT.

Comments on this clonotype: This may arise from a read error, as a much more abundant clone is one base away. This chain connects TRBV18 to TRBJ2-1, with unresolved D. The CDR3 covers 15 residues. The V gene's germline CDR1 is KGHSH and CDR2 LQKENI. The CDR3 protein is CASSPNPGSYNEQSF. The CDR3 nucleotides read TGTGCCAGCTCACCGAATCCGGGCTCCTACAATGAGCAGTCCTTC.

This clonotype was recorded at least ten times. This rearrangement joins TRBV29-1 to TRBJ2-7, with D possibly being TRBD2 (5 bases). V shed 1 base and J shed 4 bases, with 11 bases lying between them. The CDR3 is made up of 13 amino acids. CDR1 and CDR2 from the germline V gene are SQVTM and ANQGSEA. CDR3 bases: TGCAGCGTTGAAGGAGTGGGAGTGTACGAGCAGTACTTC. This encodes CSVEGVGVYEQYF.

This clonotype has just a few counts. The junction does not match germline at one end; this may be a read error. The gene calls are TRBV9 and TRBJ2-3, with D unclear. Per germline, CDR1 SGDLS and CDR2 YYNGEE. This CDR3 has 13 residues. The CDR3 spells CASSVDITDTQYF. The DNA for the CDR3 is TGCGCCAGCAGCGTAGATATTACAGATACGCAGTATTTT.

The chain is built from TRBV5-1 and TRBJ2-3; D is ambiguous. CDR1 SGHRS and CDR2 YFSETQ come from the germline V gene. The CDR3 loop spans 12 amino acids. V dropped 4 bases and J dropped 2 bases, with 5 bases sitting between them. The CDR3 loop is CASSATTDTQYF. CDR3 bases: TGCGCCAGCAGCGCAACCACAGATACGCAGTATTTT.

This clonotype has ten or more counts. The J gene is TRBJ2-3, the V gene TRBV7-8, with 10 bases matching TRBD2. Germline CDR1 reads SGHVS; CDR2 reads FQNEAQ. The CDR3 sequence is 15 residues long. V dropped 5 bases and J dropped 3; count of bases not matched to a gene: 5. The CDR3 sequence is CASSHGAGGTDTQYF. The CDR3 region has the DNA TGTGCCAGCAGCCACGGAGCGGGAGGGACAGATACGCAGTATTTT.

This clonotype was counted at least ten times. V is TRBV9 and J is TRBJ2-7; 13 nucleotides agree with TRBD2. Germline CDR1 reads SGDLS; CDR2 reads YYNGEE. With V trimmed by 4 bases and J by 3 bases, 4 bases remained unmatched. This CDR3 is 15 amino acids long. The CDR3 region is CASSRTSGSIYEQYF. As DNA, the CDR3 is TGTGCCAGCAGCCGGACTAGCGGGAGCATCTACGAGCAGTACTTC.